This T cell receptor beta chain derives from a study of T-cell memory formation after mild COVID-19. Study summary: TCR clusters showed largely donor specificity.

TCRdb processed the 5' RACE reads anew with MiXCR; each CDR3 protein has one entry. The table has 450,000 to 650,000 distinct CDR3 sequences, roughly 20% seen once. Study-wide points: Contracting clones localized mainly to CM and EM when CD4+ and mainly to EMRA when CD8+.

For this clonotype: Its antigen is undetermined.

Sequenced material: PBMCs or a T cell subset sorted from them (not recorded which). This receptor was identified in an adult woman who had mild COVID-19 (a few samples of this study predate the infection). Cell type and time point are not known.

This chain's CDR3 is CASSLKNPRYLGDYNEQFF. CDR3 in DNA: TGTGCCAGCAGCTTAAAAAATCCCCGGTACCTTGGGGACTACAATGAGCAGTTCTTC. The chain recombines TRBV7-3 with TRBJ2-1, with D uncertain. Trimming pared 1 base from V and 3 bases from J, leaving 22 bases between. The CDR3 has 19 residues. The V gene's germline CDR1 is SGHTA and CDR2 FQGTGA.